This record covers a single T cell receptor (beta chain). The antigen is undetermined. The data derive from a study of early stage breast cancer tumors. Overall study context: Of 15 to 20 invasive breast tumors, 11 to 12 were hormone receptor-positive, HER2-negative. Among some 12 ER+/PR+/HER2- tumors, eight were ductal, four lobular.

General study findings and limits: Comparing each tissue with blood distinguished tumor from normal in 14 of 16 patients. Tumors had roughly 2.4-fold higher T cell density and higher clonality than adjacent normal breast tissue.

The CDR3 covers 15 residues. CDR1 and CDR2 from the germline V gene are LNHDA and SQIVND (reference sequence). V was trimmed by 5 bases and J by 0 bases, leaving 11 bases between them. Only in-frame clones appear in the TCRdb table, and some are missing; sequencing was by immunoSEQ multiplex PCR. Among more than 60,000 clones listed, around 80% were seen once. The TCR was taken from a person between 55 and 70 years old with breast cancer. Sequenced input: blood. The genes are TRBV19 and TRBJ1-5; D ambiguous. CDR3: CASSVIPYSNQPQHF. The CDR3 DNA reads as TGTGCCAGTAGTGTGATACCCTATAGCAATCAGCCCCAGCATTTT.